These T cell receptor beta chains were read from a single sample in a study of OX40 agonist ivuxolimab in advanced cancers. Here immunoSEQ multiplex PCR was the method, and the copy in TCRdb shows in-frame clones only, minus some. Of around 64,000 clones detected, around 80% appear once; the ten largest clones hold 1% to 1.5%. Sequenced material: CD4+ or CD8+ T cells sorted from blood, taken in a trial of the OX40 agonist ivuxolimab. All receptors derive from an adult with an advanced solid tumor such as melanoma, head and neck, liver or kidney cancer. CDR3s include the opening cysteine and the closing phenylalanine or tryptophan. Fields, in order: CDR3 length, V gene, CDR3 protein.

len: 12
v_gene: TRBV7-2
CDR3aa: CASSSSTDTQYF

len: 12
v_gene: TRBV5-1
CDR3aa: CASSLVYNEQFF

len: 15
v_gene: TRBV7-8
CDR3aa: CASSPRAGPGEKLFF

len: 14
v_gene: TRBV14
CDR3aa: CASSHLRPGNTIYF

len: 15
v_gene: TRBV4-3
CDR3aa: CASSQEVHAKNIQYF

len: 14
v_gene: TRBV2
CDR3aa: CASSESPRGYGYTF

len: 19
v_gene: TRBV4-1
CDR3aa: CASSQSNFGVGQGSVEQYF

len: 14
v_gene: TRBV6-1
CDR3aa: CASSEARINQPQHF

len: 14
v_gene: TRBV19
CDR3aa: CASSIDGRTYEQYF

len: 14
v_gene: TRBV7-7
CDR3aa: CASSRDRGSATQYF

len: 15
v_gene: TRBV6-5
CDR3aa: CASSTLLWGGTEAFF

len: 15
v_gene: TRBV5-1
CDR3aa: CASSLARSNTGELFF

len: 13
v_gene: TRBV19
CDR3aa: CASSLQVSYGYTF

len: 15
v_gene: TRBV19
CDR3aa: CASSTPALGNEKLFF

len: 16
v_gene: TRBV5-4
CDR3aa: CASSLAETISTGELFF

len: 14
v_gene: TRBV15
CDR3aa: CATSSIGTPYEQYF

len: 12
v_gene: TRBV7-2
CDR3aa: CASSRELREAFF

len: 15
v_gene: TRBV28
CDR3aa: CASSSTVQWGDEAFF

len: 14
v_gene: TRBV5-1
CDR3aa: CASSVDSYTGELFF

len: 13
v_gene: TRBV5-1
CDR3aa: CASSLGVNYGYTF

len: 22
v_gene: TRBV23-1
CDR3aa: CASSHHQSATRAGRSYNSPLHF

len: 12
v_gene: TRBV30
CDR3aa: CAWSPGGDGYTF

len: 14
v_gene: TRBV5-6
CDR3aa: CASSLGLGGRGYTF

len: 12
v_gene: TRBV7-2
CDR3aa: CASSLGSDYQYF

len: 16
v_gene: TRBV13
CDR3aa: CASSSFPGRMGSPLHF

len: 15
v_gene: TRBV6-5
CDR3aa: CASSYGFGGDQPQHF

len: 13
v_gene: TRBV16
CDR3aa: CASSQNSLGELFF

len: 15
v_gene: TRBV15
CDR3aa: CATRESLYSGNTIYF